The 21 T cell receptor beta chains below all came from one sample that was sequenced in a study of T cells in Graves' hyperthyroidism and ophthalmopathy (dated by TCRdb to 2018 to 2020). Library generation was performed with multiplex PCR. Sequencing took place on an Illumina HiSeq 2000. Amplification of TCR beta CDR3 regions was carried out from RNA transcripts. The first round of RT-PCR for the TCR CDR3 was performed with the HTBI primer set and the Qiagen OneStep RT-PCR kit. TCRdb handled the public reads itself, with Q25 trimming in fastp and clone calling in MiXCR, and kept productive beta chains. Every entry covers one CDR3 protein and lists the most common genes and DNA from its rows. For this sample the table gives 270,000 or so distinct CDR3 sequences, of which 25% to 30% were detected only once. Roughly 24% of the sample is taken by the ten largest. The sequencing sample was made of blood. All receptors derive from a man aged 35-49 years with Graves' hyperthyroidism that later progressed to Graves' ophthalmopathy.

This clonotype was found many times. The CDR3 loop reads CASTRSGRERYEQYF. The CDR3 DNA reads TGTGCCAGCACCCGTAGCGGGAGGGAACGCTACGAGCAGTACTTC. The chain employs TRBV7-8 and TRBJ2-7; 11 bases line up with TRBD2. The CDR3 is 15 residues long. The germline CDR1 and CDR2 sequences are SGHVS and FQNEAQ. After removal of 7 bases from V and 3 bases from J, the junction contained 8 bases not matched to a gene.

This clonotype showed up many times. The CDR3 reads CASSSTGAGTGELFF. In nucleotides, the CDR3 is TGTGCCAGCAGCTCCACAGGGGCGGGCACCGGGGAGCTGTTTTTT. The genes are TRBV9 and TRBJ2-2; 7 bases agree with TRBD1. CDR3 size: 15 residues. CDR1 is SGDLS and CDR2 is YYNGEE in the germline V gene. Trimming cost V 4 bases and J 4 bases; bases outside gene matches: 7.

This rearrangement joins TRBV12-3 or TRBV12-4 to TRBJ2-3, with D maybe TRBD1 (6 bases). The CDR3 length is 16 residues. Trimming took off 3 bases at V and 1 base at J, with 14 bases between the two ends. The CDR3 DNA reads as TGTGCCAGCAGTTTCCTGGGGGCGGACCGCACAGATACGCAGTATTTT. Translating gives CASSFLGADRTDTQYF.

This clonotype was observed at least ten times. The chain employs TRBV18 and TRBJ2-7; D unresolved. V was trimmed by 0 bases and J by 7 bases, leaving 7 bases between them. CDR3 length equals 12 residues. Per the germline V gene, CDR1 is KGHSH and CDR2 is LQKENI. The CDR3 nucleotides are TGTGCCAGCTCACCACCTCAGGCAGAGCAGTACTTC. It encodes CASSPPQAEQYF.

The sample holds a few counts of this clonotype. V is TRBV5-5 and J is TRBJ2-7; D gene unclear. Germline CDR1 is SGHKS and CDR2 is YYEKEE (reference sequence). This CDR3 has 13 amino acids. V lost 1 base and J 2 bases, leaving 7 bases between the germline ends. The CDR3 spells CASSLTAAYEQYF. The CDR3 nucleotides read TGTGCCAGCAGCTTGACAGCTGCCTACGAGCAGTACTTC.

The genes are TRBV11-3 and TRBJ2-5; 13 bases are shared with TRBD2. V shed 5 bases, J shed 4 bases, and the junction held 7 bases outside the gene matches. The germline V gene encodes CDR1 SGHNT and CDR2 YENEEA. The CDR3 runs to 16 residues. CDR3 bases: TGTGCCAGCAGCCAGAGACTAGCGGGAGGAATAGAGACCCAGTACTTC. Translation gives CASSQRLAGGIETQYF.

This clonotype came up many times. The chain combines TRBV29-1 with TRBJ1-2; D gene uncertain. The V and J ends lost 4 bases and 8 bases respectively, with 14 bases between them. CDR3 length: 12 amino acids. The germline V gene has CDR1 SQVTM and CDR2 ANQGSEA. The CDR3 region is CSVGTLSGGYTF. CDR3 DNA: TGCAGCGTTGGAACTCTCAGTGGGGGCTACACCTTC.

In its sample, this clonotype was seen many times. The chain couples TRBV9 to TRBJ1-5; D is undetermined. The V gene lost 3 bases and the J gene lost 6 bases, with 10 bases spanning the gap. This CDR3 spans 13 amino acids. The germline V gene encodes CDR1 SGDLS and CDR2 YYNGEE. For the CDR3, the DNA is TGTGCCAGCAGCGAACCGAAACCTCAGCCCCAGCATTTT. Encoded protein: CASSEPKPQPQHF.

Many counts were recorded for this clonotype. The chain links TRBV12-3 or TRBV12-4 to TRBJ1-2; 9 bases are shared with TRBD1. This CDR3 is 16 amino acids long. V trimming: 5 bases; J trimming: 1 base; junction bases outside the gene matches: 8. The CDR3 sequence is CASSNRDREDNYGYTF. The CDR3 DNA reads TGTGCCAGCAGTAACCGGGACAGGGAAGATAACTATGGCTACACCTTC.

This clonotype showed up many times. V and J are TRBV4-1 and TRBJ2-7; D gene unclear. Per germline, CDR1 MGHRA and CDR2 YSYEKL. Trimming took 4 bases from V and 0 from J, leaving 10 bases between them. This CDR3 is built from 14 residues. The CDR3 protein is CASSPPRSSYEQYF. The CDR3 nucleotides are TGCGCCAGCAGCCCCCCCCGCAGCTCCTACGAGCAGTACTTC.

This clonotype showed up many times. This chain links TRBV11-2 with TRBJ1-5; D not certain. The V and J ends lost 3 bases and 9 bases respectively, with 12 bases between them. Germline-derived CDR1 and CDR2 are SGHAT and FQNNGV. CDR3 length: 13 residues. CDR3 loop: CASSFGVGWPQHF. CDR3 DNA sequence: TGTGCCAGCAGCTTTGGTGTGGGTTGGCCCCAGCATTTT. Full variable domain (outside the CDR3, taken from reference TRBV11-2 and TRBJ1-5): EAGVAQSPRYKIIEKRQSVAFWCNPISGHATLYWYQQILGQGPKLLIQFQNNGVVDDSQLPKDRFSAERLKGVDSTLKIQPAKLEDSAVYLCASSFGVGWPQHFGDGTRLSIL.

In its sample, this clonotype was seen a few times. The CDR3 loop is CAISAGDGGGDWDQPQHF. In DNA, the CDR3 is TGTGCCATCAGTGCCGGGGACGGGGGAGGGGATTGGGATCAGCCCCAGCATTTT. The chain has TRBV10-3 and TRBJ1-5; D perhaps matches TRBD1 (5 bases). The CDR3 has 18 residues. Germline V gene lookup returns CDR1 ENHRY and CDR2 SYGVKD. Trimming shortened V by 4 bases and J by 5 bases, and 24 bases separated the two germline ends.

This clonotype was observed many times. A read error may be the cause here, since a much bigger clone is one base away. Here the CDR3 DNA reads TGTGCCAGCAGCGAATTGAGTCAAGAGACCCAGCACTTC. Protein sequence: CASSELSQETQHF. The genes are TRBV12-3 or TRBV12-4 and TRBJ2-5; D remains unclear. The CDR3 runs to 13 residues.

This clonotype has ten or more counts. The rearrangement joins TRBV12-3 or TRBV12-4 to TRBJ2-7, with no clear D. Trimming stripped 4 bases from V and 7 bases from J, with 14 bases between. The CDR3 runs to 13 residues. CDR3 sequence reads: CASSYGQPREQYF. CDR3 DNA: TGTGCCAGCAGTTATGGCCAGCCGAGGGAGCAGTACTTC.

The chain uses TRBV7-9 and TRBJ1-2, with a tentative D call TRBD1 (5 bases). V gave up 1 base and J gave up 4 bases, with 10 bases separating them. The germline gives CDR1 SEHNR, CDR2 FQNEAQ (reference sequence). CDR3 size: 14 residues. The DNA for the CDR3 is TGTGCCAGCAGCTTAGTGGGGGGAGGCTATGGCTACACCTTC. Amino acid sequence: CASSLVGGGYGYTF.

This clonotype was seen at least ten times. J is TRBJ2-7 and V is TRBV6-5; 11 bases match TRBD2. The length of the CDR3 is 16 residues. Germline CDR1 MNHEY, CDR2 SVGAGI. The junction had 7 bases not matched to a gene; V was cut back by 4 bases and J by 2 bases. The CDR3 bases are TGTGCCAGCAGTTTCCCGACTAGCGGGACGACCTACGAGCAGTACTTC. Residues: CASSFPTSGTTYEQYF.

This clonotype was found many times. A junction end diverges from the germline sequence, so it may reflect a read error. The chain combines TRBV28 with TRBJ2-2; D may be TRBD2 (6 bases). This CDR3 region has 15 residues. CDR1 and CDR2 from the germline V gene are MDHEN and SYDVKM. The CDR3 DNA follows: TGTGCCAGCAGTGCCCAACAAACGAACACCGGGGGGCTGTTTTTT. It is translated as CASSAQQTNTGGLFF.

This clonotype was detected many times. The J gene is TRBJ2-2, the V gene TRBV19, with D possibly TRBD2 on 6 matching bases. This CDR3 has 18 amino acids. The V gene's germline CDR1 is LNHDA and CDR2 SQIVND (reference sequence). Between the trimmed V and J ends, which lost 3 bases and 0 bases, there was a span of 17 bases. The CDR3 DNA reads as TGTGCCAGTAGTATCCTCCCTGTACTAGCAACGAACACCGGGGAGCTGTTTTTT. It translates to CASSILPVLATNTGELFF. The variable domain in full, completed from reference TRBV19 and TRBJ2-2, reads DGGITQSPKYLFRKEGQNVTLSCEQNLNHDAMYWYRQDPGQGLRLIYYSQIVNDFQKGDIAEGYSVSREKKESFPLTVTSAQKNPTAFYLCASSILPVLATNTGELFFGEGSRLTVL.

This clonotype was counted at least ten times. V is TRBV15 and J is TRBJ2-7; D is uncertain. Germline CDR1 LNHNV, CDR2 YYDKDF (reference sequence). Trimming stripped 5 bases from V and 7 bases from J, with 15 bases between. There are 13 residues in the CDR3. The DNA for the CDR3 is TGTGCCACCAGCTCCCGCTCCACGTTGGAGCAGTACTTC. Amino acids: CATSSRSTLEQYF.

This clonotype appeared a few times. This chain links TRBV11-1 with TRBJ2-3; a weak D match, TRBD2 (6 bases). Germline CDR1 is SGHAT and CDR2 is FQDESV (reference sequence). This CDR3 is 14 amino acids long. V gave up 3 bases and J gave up 6 bases, with 13 bases separating them. Written as DNA, the CDR3 is TGTGCCAGCAGCTTTCTACTAGCAGCCGATACGCAGTATTTT. Encoded protein: CASSFLLAADTQYF.

This clonotype has ten or more counts. The chain carries TRBV28 and TRBJ2-7; unclear D gene. Trimming took 3 bases from V and 3 from J, leaving 9 bases between them. Germline CDR1 reads MDHEN; CDR2 reads SYDVKM. The CDR3 loop spans 13 amino acids. The CDR3 loop reads CASSLGRLYEQYF. CDR3 nucleotide sequence: TGTGCCAGCAGTTTGGGCAGACTCTACGAGCAGTACTTC. The entire variable domain, with the rest obtained from reference TRBV28 and TRBJ2-7, is as follows: DVKVTQSSRYLVKRTGEKVFLECVQDMDHENMFWYRQDPGLGLRLIYFSYDVKMKEKGDIPEGYSVSREKKERFSLILESASTNQTSMYLCASSLGRLYEQYFGPGTRLTVT.